One sample yielded the 20 T cell receptor beta chains listed below, sequenced in a study of cytomegalovirus exposure and HLA in healthy donors. Primers included in the PCR were 60 Vbeta and 13 Jbeta primers. Assay used: immunoSEQ multiplex PCR; TCRdb lists only in-frame clones, some missing. The table lists over 150,000 clones, 60% to 85% of them singletons. Sequenced: PBMCs. The receptors here all came from a woman aged 40 to 55 in good health and CMV-seronegative.

V and J are TRBV7-8 and TRBJ2-2, with 11 bases identical to TRBD2. The CDR3 consists of 19 residues. Germline assignment: CDR1 SGHVS and CDR2 FQNEAQ. The trim removed 2 bases at V and 0 bases at J, leaving 8 bases unmatched. The CDR3, as DNA: TGTGCCAGCAGCTTAAAGAGGCTAGCGGGGGGACCGAACACCGGGGAGCTGTTTTTT. This codes for CASSLKRLAGGPNTGELFF.

The chain combines TRBV10-3 with TRBJ2-4; no firm D call. The CDR3 runs to 12 residues. Trimming took 4 bases from V and 11 from J, leaving 12 bases between them. Germline V CDR1 and CDR2: ENHRY, SYGVKD. CDR3 protein: CAISGYRDVQYF. The CDR3 DNA reads as TGTGCCATCAGTGGATATCGAGATGTTCAGTACTTC.

The rearrangement uses TRBV11-2 and TRBJ2-2; 7 nucleotides match TRBD1. With 4 bases clipped from V and 2 bases from J, the junction kept 4 bases outside the gene matches. The CDR3 is 15 amino acids. Per the germline V gene, CDR1 is SGHAT and CDR2 is FQNNGV. The CDR3 DNA reads TGTGCCAGCAGCTCCAGACAGGGTAACACCGGGGAGCTGTTTTTT. Protein sequence: CASSSRQGNTGELFF. Based on the CDR3 plus reference TRBV11-2 and TRBJ2-2, the full variable domain is EAGVAQSPRYKIIEKRQSVAFWCNPISGHATLYWYQQILGQGPKLLIQFQNNGVVDDSQLPKDRFSAERLKGVDSTLKIQPAKLEDSAVYLCASSSRQGNTGELFFGEGSRLTVL.

This clone has only one observation. The chain uses TRBV2 and TRBJ1-2, with D tentatively TRBD1 (6 bases). The CDR3 covers 16 residues. The V gene's germline CDR1 is SNHLY and CDR2 FYNNEI. V lost 7 bases and J 4 bases, leaving 22 bases between the germline ends. CDR3 nucleotides: TGTGCCAGCACTGATGAGGCGACAGGTAGGGGCTATGGCTACACCTTC. Translating gives CASTDEATGRGYGYTF.

This clone was counted only a few times. This sequence joins TRBV7-9 and TRBJ2-4; D ambiguous. Trimming cost V 3 bases and J 0 bases, with 9 bases left between them. The CDR3 has 15 residues. Looked up from germline, CDR1 is SEHNR and CDR2 is FQNEAQ (reference sequence). The CDR3 is CASSFPGLAKNIQYF. The CDR3 region has the DNA TGTGCCAGCAGCTTTCCAGGCTTAGCCAAAAACATTCAGTACTTC. Full variable domain (outside the CDR3, taken from reference TRBV7-9 and TRBJ2-4): DTGVSQNPRHKITKRGQNVTFRCDPISEHNRLYWYRQTLGQGPEFLTYFQNEAQLEKSRLLSDRFSAERPKGSFSTLEIQRTEQGDSAMYLCASSFPGLAKNIQYFGAGTRLSVL.

This clone was detected a few times. The V and J genes are TRBV6-5 and TRBJ2-7; 7 bases are a match to TRBD1. V gave up 7 bases and J gave up 7 bases; unmatched junction bases: 10. The CDR3 runs 13 residues. Germline values: CDR1 MNHEY, CDR2 SVGAGI. In DNA, the CDR3 is TGTGCCAGCAAGGGGACAGCAGAAGGGGAGCAGTACTTC. Its translation is CASKGTAEGEQYF.

The V gene is TRBV30, the J gene TRBJ1-2; possibly TRBD1 for D (5 bases). From germline, CDR1 is GTSNPN and CDR2 SVGIG (reference sequence). V was pared by 5 bases and J by 4 bases, with 11 bases between. CDR3 length: 12 amino acids. The CDR3 reads CAWAGSSYGYTF. CDR3 coding DNA: TGTGCCTGGGCAGGGTCGAGCTATGGCTACACCTTC.

This sequence joins TRBV5-4 and TRBJ1-1, with D maybe TRBD1 (5 bases). This CDR3 has 15 residues. Germline assignment: CDR1 SGHNT and CDR2 YYREEE (reference sequence). The germline V and J ends were trimmed by 2 bases and 3 bases, with 14 bases remaining between them. CDR3 nucleotide sequence: TGTGCCAGCAGCTTAGGAGTCAGGGTGGACACTGAAGCTTTCTTT. This encodes CASSLGVRVDTEAFF.

The sample holds one count of this clone. V is TRBV5-1 and J is TRBJ2-3, with TRBD2 identical over 8 bases. CDR3 length: 15 amino acids. Germline CDR1 SGHRS, CDR2 YFSETQ. J lost 5 bases, V lost 4 bases, and 9 bases had no gene match. The CDR3 protein is CASSPETSVGDTQYF. CDR3 nucleotide sequence: TGCGCCAGCAGCCCTGAGACTAGCGTGGGAGATACGCAGTATTTT.

The genes are TRBV5-1 and TRBJ1-1, with 9 bases identical to TRBD1. This CDR3 is 15 amino acids long. The J segment lost 5 bases and the V segment lost 2 bases, leaving 7 bases of the junction unmatched. The germline gives CDR1 SGHRS, CDR2 YFSETQ. This CDR3 reads CASSLTGGTGTEAFF. CDR3 nucleotides: TGCGCCAGCAGCTTAACAGGGGGCACGGGGACTGAAGCTTTCTTT. Complete variable domain (other parts from reference TRBV5-1 and TRBJ1-1): KAGVTQTPRYLIKTRGQQVTLSCSPISGHRSVSWYQQTPGQGLQFLFEYFSETQRNKGNFPGRFSGRQFSNSRSEMNVSTLELGDSALYLCASSLTGGTGTEAFFGQGTRLTVV.

This clone was recorded a few times. The rearrangement uses TRBV6-6 and TRBJ1-1, with D unclear. Germline V gives CDR1 MNHNY, CDR2 SVGAGI (reference sequence). The germline V and J ends were trimmed by 4 bases and 7 bases, with 13 bases remaining between them. The CDR3 has 13 residues. This CDR3 is CASSSAGPYEAFF. In nucleotides, the CDR3 is TGTGCCAGCAGTTCCGCTGGGCCTTATGAAGCTTTCTTT.

The rearrangement uses TRBV9 and TRBJ2-5; 8 bases line up with TRBD1. V was clipped by 0 bases and J by 5 bases; unmatched bases: 9. This CDR3 contains 16 residues. Germline CDR1 SGDLS, CDR2 YYNGEE. CDR3 nucleotide sequence: TGTGCCAGCAGCGTAGCCAGGGGGCGAAGCTCGGAGACCCAGTACTTC. Its protein product is CASSVARGRSSETQYF. The full variable domain, completed using reference TRBV9 and TRBJ2-5, is DSGVTQTPKHLITATGQRVTLRCSPRSGDLSVYWYQQSLDQGLQFLIQYYNGEERAKGNILERFSAQQFPDLHSELNLSSLELGDSALYFCASSVARGRSSETQYFGPGTRLLVL.

The CDR3 DNA sequence: TGTGCCAGCAGCACACAGGCGACAGCCGCAACTAATGAAAAACTGTTTTTT. Translation: CASSTQATAATNEKLFF. The V and J genes are TRBV7-6 and TRBJ1-4, with D maybe TRBD1 (5 bases). Germline assignment: CDR1 SGHVS and CDR2 FNYEAQ. This CDR3 region has 17 residues. Between the trimmed V and J ends, which lost 5 bases and 0 bases, there was a span of 16 bases.

The CDR3 DNA sequence: TGTGCCAGTAGTATCGTGGAGTCCACTGAAGCTTTCTTT. It is translated as CASSIVESTEAFF. The rearrangement uses TRBV19 and TRBJ1-1; no reliable D call. Per the germline V gene, CDR1 is LNHDA and CDR2 is SQIVND (reference sequence). The CDR3 has 13 amino acids. V was clipped by 3 bases and J by 4 bases, with 9 bases between them.

This clone was found a few times. V and J are TRBV6-5 and TRBJ1-1; D possibly corresponds to TRBD1 (5 bases). Germline V gene sequence: CDR1 MNHEY, CDR2 SVGAGI. Trimming left V 2 bases short and J 7 bases short, with 11 bases between. The CDR3 is 13 residues long. DNA for the CDR3: TGTGCCAGCAGTTACGACGGGAGGGGTGAAGCTTTCTTT. Protein product: CASSYDGRGEAFF.

The V call is TRBV28, the J call TRBJ1-2, with D maybe TRBD1 (5 bases). The CDR3 is made up of 13 amino acids. The germline CDR1 and CDR2 sequences are MDHEN and SYDVKM. The germline V and J ends were trimmed by 2 bases and 4 bases, with 8 bases remaining between them. The chain's CDR3 is CASSLGGAYGYTF. The CDR3 DNA reads TGTGCCAGCAGTTTAGGAGGGGCCTATGGCTACACCTTC.

The chain carries TRBV28 and TRBJ2-7, with TRBD1 as a possible D gene (6 bases). Germline values: CDR1 MDHEN, CDR2 SYDVKM. This CDR3 has 15 residues. The V gene lost 4 bases and the J gene lost 0 bases, with 13 bases spanning the gap. CDR3 region: CASSSGHTFSYEQYF. DNA for the CDR3: TGTGCCAGCAGTTCGGGACATACCTTCTCCTACGAGCAGTACTTC.

This chain joins TRBV5-1 and TRBJ1-1; tentative D call: TRBD1 (5 bases). The CDR3 contains 15 residues. CDR1 is SGHRS, CDR2 YFSETQ, per germline. Deletions cut 3 bases from V and 6 bases from J, with 18 bases between. The CDR3 sequence: CASSSRVSTPPEAFF. CDR3 DNA sequence: TGCGCCAGCAGCTCCAGGGTCAGTACTCCTCCTGAAGCTTTCTTT.

The chain couples TRBV5-1 to TRBJ2-5, with D maybe TRBD1 (5 bases). Per the germline V gene, CDR1 is SGHRS and CDR2 is YFSETQ. Trimming took off 2 bases at V and 3 bases at J, with 8 bases between the two ends. This CDR3 is 13 amino acids long. CDR3 coding DNA: TGCGCCAGCAGCTTTCCAGGGAAAGAGACCCAGTACTTC. Residues: CASSFPGKETQYF.

The genes are TRBV5-1 and TRBJ2-7, with 14 bases lining up with TRBD2. Germline V CDR1 and CDR2: SGHRS, YFSETQ. V shed 6 bases and J 7 bases; nucleotides not matched to a gene: 24. The CDR3 totals 20 residues. CDR3 DNA sequence: TGCGCCAGCACCCAGAGGGCCCCCGGGACTAGCGGGAGTGGGGCTGGGGAGCAGTACTTC. Its translation: CASTQRAPGTSGSGAGEQYF. Looking up the rest from reference TRBV5-1 and TRBJ2-7 gives the full variable domain: KAGVTQTPRYLIKTRGQQVTLSCSPISGHRSVSWYQQTPGQGLQFLFEYFSETQRNKGNFPGRFSGRQFSNSRSEMNVSTLELGDSALYLCASTQRAPGTSGSGAGEQYFGPGTRLTVT.